The entry below gives a single TCR beta chain sequence along with its context. Its antigen is unknown. The data belong to a study of OX40 agonist ivuxolimab in advanced cancers. General observations from the study: In general, CD8+ T cells held more expanded clones than CD4+ did, on average.

Germline values: CDR1 SGHRS, CDR2 YFSETQ. The CDR3 extends over 14 amino acids. Trimming removed 4 bases from V and 4 bases from J, with 14 bases in between. TCRdb keeps only in-frame clones here, not all; method: immunoSEQ multiplex PCR. The sample lists fewer than 90,000 clones; roughly 89% were seen once. The TCR was taken from an adult with an advanced solid tumor such as melanoma, head and neck, liver or kidney cancer. Sequenced material: CD4+ or CD8+ T cells sorted from blood, taken in a trial of the OX40 agonist ivuxolimab. The genes are TRBV5-1 and TRBJ2-5; D gene unclear. CDR3 loop: CASSPGPNGETQYF. The CDR3 nucleotides are TGCGCCAGCAGCCCGGGCCCTAATGGAGAGACCCAGTACTTC.